This is a list of T cell receptor beta chains from one sample in a study of cytomegalovirus exposure and HLA in healthy donors. This table comes from immunoSEQ multiplex PCR, and its TCRdb copy is limited to in-frame clones, with some not included. The table includes 150,000 to 200,000 clones, roughly 84% detected once. Material: PBMCs. The source is a woman between 18 and 29 years old in good health and CMV-seronegative. Each CDR3 is given with its conserved first and last residue. A D gene is named only where the DNA matches it firmly. Some rows mark clone size as missing; the rest say once, few, many or name a class of expanded clone.

DNA: TGTGCCAGCAGTCGACAGCTCTATGGCTACACCTTC
CDR3: CASSRQLYGYTF
V: TRBV28
size: -
J: TRBJ1-2
D: -

DNA: TGTGCCAGCAGACTAGCAGATACGCAGTATTTT
CDR3: CASRLADTQYF
V: TRBV2
size: -
J: TRBJ2-3
D: -

DNA: TGTGCCAGCAGCGTAGCGGGGTCCTACGAGCAGTACTTC
CDR3: CASSVAGSYEQYF
V: TRBV9
size: -
J: TRBJ2-7
D: -

DNA: TGCGCCAGCAGCCCCCGAGAGCGGGGGAGGTCAGATACGCAGTATTTT
CDR3: CASSPRERGRSDTQYF
V: TRBV4-1
size: -
J: TRBJ2-3
D: TRBD2

DNA: TGTGCCAGCAGCGTTGATAGCGGATCTAGCACAGATACGCAGTATTTT
CDR3: CASSVDSGSSTDTQYF
V: TRBV9
size: -
J: TRBJ2-3
D: -

DNA: TGTGCCAGCAGCGTGTCCAGCGGGGGGTACAATGAGCAGTTCTTC
CDR3: CASSVSSGGYNEQFF
V: TRBV5-4
size: -
J: TRBJ2-1
D: TRBD2

DNA: TGTGCCAGCAGCCCTAGCAGGCCCAGGAGTGAAGCTTTCTTT
CDR3: CASSPSRPRSEAFF
V: TRBV11-2
size: once
J: TRBJ1-1
D: -

DNA: TGCAGTGCTCCTTCGAACACTGAAGCTTTCTTT
CDR3: CSAPSNTEAFF
V: TRBV20-1
size: -
J: TRBJ1-1
D: -

DNA: TGTGCCAGCAGCTGGGGGACAGGGACTGGGGCCAACGTCCTGACTTTC
CDR3: CASSWGTGTGANVLTF
V: TRBV5-6
size: -
J: TRBJ2-6
D: TRBD1

DNA: TGTGCCACCCAGTCCAACAATGAGCAGTTCTTC
CDR3: CATQSNNEQFF
V: TRBV6-1
size: once
J: TRBJ2-1
D: -

DNA: TGTGCCAGCATCACCGAAAGACAGATCAATGAAAAACTGTTTTTT
CDR3: CASITERQINEKLFF
V: TRBV6-4
size: few
J: TRBJ1-4
D: -

DNA: TGTGCCAGCAGCCCGGCGGCAGGGGGCTACTCCTACGAGCAGTACTTC
CDR3: CASSPAAGGYSYEQYF
V: TRBV7-9
size: -
J: TRBJ2-7
D: TRBD1

DNA: TGCGCCAGCAGTGAGCGGGGCGGGGGCGTCGAGCAGTTCTTC
CDR3: CASSERGGGVEQFF
V: TRBV10-2
size: few
J: TRBJ2-1
D: -

DNA: TGTGCCAGAAGCCCCCAGGTGGCGGGTCCCGAGCAGTACTTC
CDR3: CARSPQVAGPEQYF
V: TRBV5-3
size: -
J: TRBJ2-7
D: -

DNA: TGTGCCAGCAGCTTCGGGATATATGAAAAACTGTTTTTT
CDR3: CASSFGIYEKLFF
V: TRBV7-8
size: -
J: TRBJ1-4
D: -

DNA: TGTGCCAGCGTGGGCTTACCGTCTAATTCACCCCTCCACTTT
CDR3: CASVGLPSNSPLHF
V: TRBV28
size: -
J: TRBJ1-6
D: -

DNA: TGTGCCAGCAGCTTAGGAGGGGGTCGTCAGCCCCAGCATTTT
CDR3: CASSLGGGRQPQHF
V: TRBV7-9
size: -
J: TRBJ1-5
D: -

DNA: TGCGCCAGCAGCCCTAATACAGGGGGCACTGAAGCTTTCTTT
CDR3: CASSPNTGGTEAFF
V: TRBV5-1
size: -
J: TRBJ1-1
D: TRBD1

DNA: TGCGCCAGCAGCCAGACAGTTAACTATGGCTACACCTTC
CDR3: CASSQTVNYGYTF
V: TRBV5-1
size: -
J: TRBJ1-2
D: -

DNA: TGTGCCAGCAGTTTAGCAGCCCGGGTCCAAGAGACCCAGTACTTC
CDR3: CASSLAARVQETQYF
V: TRBV28
size: -
J: TRBJ2-5
D: -

DNA: TGTGCCAGCAGCTCACTCACCGGGACAGGGGCGAGGGGCTACACCTTC
CDR3: CASSSLTGTGARGYTF
V: TRBV7-9
size: once
J: TRBJ1-2
D: TRBD1

DNA: TGCGCCAGCAGCCCCGGGACAGGGGTGTTGTGGAAAAAACTGTTTTTT
CDR3: CASSPGTGVLWKKLFF
V: TRBV5-1
size: few
J: TRBJ1-4
D: TRBD1